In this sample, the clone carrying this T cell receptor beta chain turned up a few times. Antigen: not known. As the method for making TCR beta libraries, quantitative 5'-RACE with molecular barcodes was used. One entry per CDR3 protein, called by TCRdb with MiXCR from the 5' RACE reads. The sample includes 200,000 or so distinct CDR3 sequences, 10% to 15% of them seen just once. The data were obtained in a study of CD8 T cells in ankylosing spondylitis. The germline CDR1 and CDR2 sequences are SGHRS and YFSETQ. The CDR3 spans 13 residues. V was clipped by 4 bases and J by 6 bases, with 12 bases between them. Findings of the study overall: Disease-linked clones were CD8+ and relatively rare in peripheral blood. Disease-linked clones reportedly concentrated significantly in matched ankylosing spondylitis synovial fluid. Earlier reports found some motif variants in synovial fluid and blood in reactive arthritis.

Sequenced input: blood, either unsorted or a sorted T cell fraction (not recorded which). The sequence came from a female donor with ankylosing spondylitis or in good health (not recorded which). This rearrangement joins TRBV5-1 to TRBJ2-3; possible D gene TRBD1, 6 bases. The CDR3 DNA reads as TGCGCCAGCAGCCTCACAGGGAGTGATACGCAGTATTTT. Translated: CASSLTGSDTQYF.